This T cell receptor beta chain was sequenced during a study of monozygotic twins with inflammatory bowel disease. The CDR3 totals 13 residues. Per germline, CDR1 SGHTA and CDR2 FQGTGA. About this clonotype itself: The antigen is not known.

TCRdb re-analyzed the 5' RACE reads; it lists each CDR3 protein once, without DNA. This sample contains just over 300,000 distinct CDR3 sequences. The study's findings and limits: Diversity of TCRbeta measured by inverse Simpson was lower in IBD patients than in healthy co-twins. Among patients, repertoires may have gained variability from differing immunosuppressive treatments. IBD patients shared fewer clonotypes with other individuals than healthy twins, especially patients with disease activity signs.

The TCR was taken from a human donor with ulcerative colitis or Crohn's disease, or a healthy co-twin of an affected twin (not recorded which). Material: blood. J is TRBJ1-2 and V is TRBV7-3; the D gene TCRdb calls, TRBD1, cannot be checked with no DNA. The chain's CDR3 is CASSSRQGYGYTF.